This T cell receptor beta chain was retrieved from a study of a mutant IDH1 vaccine in newly diagnosed glioma. As to time point: week 47, end of study. The investigators gave 300 ug of mutant IDH1 20-mer peptide in each vaccine dose, together with topical imiquimod. Data came from immunoSEQ multiplex PCR; TCRdb stores just in-frame clones and leaves some out. The table has roughly 86,000 clones, around nine tenths seen once; the top ten hold roughly 0.74%. Germline lookup yields CDR1 SQVTM and CDR2 ANQGSEA. The CDR3 is made up of 12 amino acids. Trimming pared 2 bases from V and 8 bases from J, leaving 10 bases between. Regarding this clone: Its antigen remains unidentified.

The source was PBMCs, collected from a glioma patient whose treatment included an IDH1 peptide vaccine. This receptor was identified in a woman between 45 and 60 years old with glioma. This chain joins TRBV29-1 and TRBJ2-1; D is uncertain. CDR3 nucleotides: TGCAGCGTTGAAAGGGTGGCAGATGAGCAGTTCTTC. Its translation is CSVERVADEQFF.